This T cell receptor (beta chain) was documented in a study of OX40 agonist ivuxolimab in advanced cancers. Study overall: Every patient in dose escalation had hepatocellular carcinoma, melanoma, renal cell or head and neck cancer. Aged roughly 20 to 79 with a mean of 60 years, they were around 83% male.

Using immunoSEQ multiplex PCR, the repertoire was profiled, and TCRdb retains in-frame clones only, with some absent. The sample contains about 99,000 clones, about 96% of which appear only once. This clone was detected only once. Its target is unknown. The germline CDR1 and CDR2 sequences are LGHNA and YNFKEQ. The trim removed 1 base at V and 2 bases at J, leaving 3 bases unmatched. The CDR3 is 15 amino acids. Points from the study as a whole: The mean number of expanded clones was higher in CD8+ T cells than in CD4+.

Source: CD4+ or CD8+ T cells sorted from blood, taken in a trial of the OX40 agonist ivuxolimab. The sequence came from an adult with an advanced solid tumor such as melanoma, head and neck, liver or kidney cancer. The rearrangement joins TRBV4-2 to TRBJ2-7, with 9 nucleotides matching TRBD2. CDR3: CASSQGLAEAYEQYF. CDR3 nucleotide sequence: TGTGCCAGCAGCCAAGGACTAGCGGAGGCCTACGAGCAGTACTTC.